This TCR beta chain was sequenced during a study of cytomegalovirus exposure and HLA in healthy donors. The CDR3 is made up of 13 amino acids. The germline V gene encodes CDR1 SNHLY and CDR2 FYNNEI. V lost 6 bases and J lost 4; bases outside the gene matches: 1. The study ran its PCR with 60 Vbeta and 13 Jbeta primers. The method was immunoSEQ multiplex PCR; TCRdb's version includes in-frame clones alone and lacks a portion of them. Among roughly 130,000 clones, about four fifths were seen once, and the ten largest hold under 6%. This clone showed up just a few times. The rearrangement links TRBV2 to TRBJ1-5; 9 nucleotides agree with TRBD1. The sample comprised PBMCs. The origin of this receptor is a man between 25 and 39 years old in good health and CMV-seronegative. The CDR3 region has the DNA TGTGCCAGCAGGGGACAGGGAAATCAGCCCCAGCATTTT. This gives the protein CASRGQGNQPQHF.